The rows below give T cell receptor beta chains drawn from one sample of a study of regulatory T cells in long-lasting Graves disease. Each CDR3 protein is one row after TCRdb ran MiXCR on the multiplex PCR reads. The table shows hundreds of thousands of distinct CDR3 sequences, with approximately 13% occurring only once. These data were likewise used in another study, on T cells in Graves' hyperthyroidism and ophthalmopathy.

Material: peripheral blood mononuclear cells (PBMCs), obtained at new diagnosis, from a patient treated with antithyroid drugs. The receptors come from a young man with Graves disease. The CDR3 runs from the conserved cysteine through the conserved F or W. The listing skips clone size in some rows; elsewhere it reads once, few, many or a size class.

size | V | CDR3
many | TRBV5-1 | CASSLDRPEAFF
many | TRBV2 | CASTPGQGRYTGELFF
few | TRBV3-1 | CASCSSGYSYEQYF
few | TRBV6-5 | CASSYFETYEQYF
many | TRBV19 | CASSIVRGFGTEAFF
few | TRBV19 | CASRWMVDSDQPQHF
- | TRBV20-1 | CSADDRGSYEQYF
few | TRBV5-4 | CASSTLGDSANTEAFF
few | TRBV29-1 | CSVAVAGRTDTQYF
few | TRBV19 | CASSMRGGHNTDTQYF
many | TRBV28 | CASRLLTGELFF
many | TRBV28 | CASSIAGSSYEQYF
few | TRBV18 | CASSPSVRPYTEAFF
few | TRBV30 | CAWDSGFNYGYTF
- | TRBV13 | CASSRPTSGYQETQYF
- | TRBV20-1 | CSAKEPGTASYEQYF
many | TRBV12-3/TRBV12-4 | CASSKTLGTSGSYEQYF
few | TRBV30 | CAWSPGSRNEQFF
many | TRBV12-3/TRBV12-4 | CASSRTLVNEQFF
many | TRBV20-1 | CSALSGGMYEQYF
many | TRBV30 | CAWSPGTSAYNEQFF
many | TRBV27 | CASSPLNREESPLHF
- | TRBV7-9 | CASSSRGGANTEAFF
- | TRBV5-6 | CASSNRGGLAGLRDSNEQFF
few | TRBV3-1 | CASSQDQVSTDTQYF